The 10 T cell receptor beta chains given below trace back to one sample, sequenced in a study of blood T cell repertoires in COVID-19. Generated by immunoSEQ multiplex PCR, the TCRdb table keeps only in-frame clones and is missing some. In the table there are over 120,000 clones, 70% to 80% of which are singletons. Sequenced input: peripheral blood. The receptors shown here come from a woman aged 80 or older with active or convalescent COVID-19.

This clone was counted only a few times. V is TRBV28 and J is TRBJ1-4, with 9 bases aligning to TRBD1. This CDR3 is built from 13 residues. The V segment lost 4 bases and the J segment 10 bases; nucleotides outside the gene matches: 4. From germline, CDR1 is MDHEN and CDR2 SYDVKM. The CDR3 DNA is TGTGCCAGCAGTTCTGGACAGGGGAGAAAACTGTTTTTT. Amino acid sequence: CASSSGQGRKLFF. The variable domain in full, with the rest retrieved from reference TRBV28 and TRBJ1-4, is DVKVTQSSRYLVKRTGEKVFLECVQDMDHENMFWYRQDPGLGLRLIYFSYDVKMKEKGDIPEGYSVSREKKERFSLILESASTNQTSMYLCASSSGQGRKLFFGSGTQLSVL.

CDR3 loop: CATGGRGRGQPQHF. The CDR3 nucleotides read TGTGCCACCGGGGGCAGGGGAAGGGGTCAGCCCCAGCATTTT. V usage is TRBV15 and J usage is TRBJ1-5, with D maybe TRBD1 (6 bases). The V gene lost 8 bases and the J gene lost 6 bases, with 17 bases spanning the gap. Per germline, CDR1 LNHNV and CDR2 YYDKDF (reference sequence). This CDR3 is built from 14 residues.

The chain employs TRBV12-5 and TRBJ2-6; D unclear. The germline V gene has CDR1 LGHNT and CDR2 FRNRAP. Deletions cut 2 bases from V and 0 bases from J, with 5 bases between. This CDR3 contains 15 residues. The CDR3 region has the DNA TGTGCTAGTGGTTTGATAAACTCTGGGGCCAACGTCCTGACTTTC. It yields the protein CASGLINSGANVLTF.

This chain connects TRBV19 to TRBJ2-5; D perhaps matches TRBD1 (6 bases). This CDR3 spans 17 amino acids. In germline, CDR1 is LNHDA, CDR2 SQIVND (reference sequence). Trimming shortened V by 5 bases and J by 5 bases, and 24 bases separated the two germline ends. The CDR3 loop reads CASSRAPPSQGRETQYF. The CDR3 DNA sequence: TGTGCCAGTAGTCGCGCCCCCCCCTCGCAGGGGCGCGAGACCCAGTACTTC. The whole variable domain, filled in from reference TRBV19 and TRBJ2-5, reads DGGITQSPKYLFRKEGQNVTLSCEQNLNHDAMYWYRQDPGQGLRLIYYSQIVNDFQKGDIAEGYSVSREKKESFPLTVTSAQKNPTAFYLCASSRAPPSQGRETQYFGPGTRLLVL.

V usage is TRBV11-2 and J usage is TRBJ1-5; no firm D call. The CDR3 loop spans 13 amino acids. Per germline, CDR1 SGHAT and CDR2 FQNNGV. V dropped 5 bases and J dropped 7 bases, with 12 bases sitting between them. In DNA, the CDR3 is TGTGCCAGCAGCCCTTACCCGGGGCAGCCCCAGCATTTT. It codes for CASSPYPGQPQHF.

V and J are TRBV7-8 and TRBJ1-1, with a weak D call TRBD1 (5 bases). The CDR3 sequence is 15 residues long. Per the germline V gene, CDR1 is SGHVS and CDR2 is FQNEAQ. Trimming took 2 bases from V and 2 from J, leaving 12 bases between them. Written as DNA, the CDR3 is TGTGCCAGCAGCTTACGACAGAACGAAAACACTGAAGCTTTCTTT. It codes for CASSLRQNENTEAFF.

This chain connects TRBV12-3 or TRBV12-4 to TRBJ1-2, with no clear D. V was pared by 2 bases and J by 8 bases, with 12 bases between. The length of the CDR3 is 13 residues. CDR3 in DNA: TGTGCCAGCAGTTTACTCGGGGTGCGAGGCTACACCTTC. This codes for CASSLLGVRGYTF.

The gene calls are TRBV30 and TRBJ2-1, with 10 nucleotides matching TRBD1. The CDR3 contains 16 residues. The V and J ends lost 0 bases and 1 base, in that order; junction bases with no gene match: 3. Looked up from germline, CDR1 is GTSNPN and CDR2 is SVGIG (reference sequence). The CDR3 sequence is CAWSVRQGASYNEQFF. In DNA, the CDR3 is TGTGCCTGGAGTGTACGACAGGGGGCTTCCTACAATGAGCAGTTCTTC.

The CDR3 DNA follows: TGTGCCAGCAGCGTATCGGTCCTCGGCACTGAAGCTTTCTTT. Protein product: CASSVSVLGTEAFF. The chain couples TRBV9 to TRBJ1-1; the D is unclear. This CDR3 has 14 amino acids. V lost 1 base and J 4 bases, leaving 11 bases between the germline ends. The V gene's germline CDR1 is SGDLS and CDR2 YYNGEE. Combining the CDR3 with reference TRBV9 and TRBJ1-1 gives the whole variable domain DSGVTQTPKHLITATGQRVTLRCSPRSGDLSVYWYQQSLDQGLQFLIQYYNGEERAKGNILERFSAQQFPDLHSELNLSSLELGDSALYFCASSVSVLGTEAFFGQGTRLTVV.

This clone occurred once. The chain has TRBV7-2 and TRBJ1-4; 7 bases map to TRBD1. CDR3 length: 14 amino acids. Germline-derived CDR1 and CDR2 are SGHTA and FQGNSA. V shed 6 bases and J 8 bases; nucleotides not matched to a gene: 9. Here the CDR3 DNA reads TGTGCCAGCAGTAGGACAGGCATTGGAGAAAAACTGTTTTTT. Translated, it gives CASSRTGIGEKLFF.